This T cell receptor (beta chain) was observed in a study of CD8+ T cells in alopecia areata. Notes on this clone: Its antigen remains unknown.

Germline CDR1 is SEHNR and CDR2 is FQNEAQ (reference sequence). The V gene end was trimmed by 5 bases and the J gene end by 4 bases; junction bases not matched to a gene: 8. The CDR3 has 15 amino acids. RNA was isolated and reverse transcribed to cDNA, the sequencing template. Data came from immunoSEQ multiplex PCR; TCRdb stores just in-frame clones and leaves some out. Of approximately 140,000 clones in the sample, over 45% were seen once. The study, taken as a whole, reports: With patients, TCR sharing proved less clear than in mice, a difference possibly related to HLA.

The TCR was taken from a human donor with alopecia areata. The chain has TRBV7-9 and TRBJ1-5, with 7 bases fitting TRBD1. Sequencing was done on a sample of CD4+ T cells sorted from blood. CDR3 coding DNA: TGTGCCAGCAGCCCGACCGGGACAGAGAATCAGCCCCAGCATTTT. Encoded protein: CASSPTGTENQPQHF.